This TCR beta chain was sequenced during a study of B cell selection in AIRE deficiency. Profiled with immunoSEQ multiplex PCR; TCRdb holds only in-frame clones, not every one. The table has tens of thousands of clones, approximately 96% seen once. Sorting defined conventional CD4 T cells as CD4+CD127+. Overall study results and limits: Of approximately 4,000 shared Treg TCRbeta sequences, over 25% were healthy-only, around 9.3% patient-only.

This clone has only one observation. Antigen unknown. The CDR3 is 13 residues long. Trimming stripped 0 bases from V and 5 bases from J, with 8 bases between. Per germline, CDR1 SGHRS and CDR2 YFSETQ. The TCR sequence derives from a human donor in good health. V usage is TRBV5-1 and J usage is TRBJ2-5; no firm D call. Sequenced input: CD4+CD127+ conventional T cells sorted from PBMCs. CDR3: CASSLDGLETQYF. CDR3 bases: TGCGCCAGCAGCTTGGACGGGCTGGAGACCCAGTACTTC.